The rows below give T cell receptor beta chains drawn from one sample of a study of blood T cell repertoires in COVID-19. Sequencing was performed with immunoSEQ multiplex PCR; in TCRdb, only in-frame clones are kept and a portion is missing. Of 34,000 or so clones in the sample, roughly 87% were seen once. Sequencing used peripheral blood. The origin of the receptors is a man aged 50-60 years with active or convalescent COVID-19. CDR3s include the opening cysteine and the closing phenylalanine or tryptophan. Each record gives: V gene, D gene, clone size, J gene, CDR3 protein, CDR3 DNA. D genes are given only for firm matches. Size is omitted from some rows. Given values are once, few, many or a class for expanded clones.

v_gene: TRBV19
d_gene: TRBD1
abundance: NA
j_gene: TRBJ1-2
CDR3aa: CASTDRAHYGYTF
CDR3nt: TGTGCCAGTACCGACAGGGCACACTATGGCTACACCTTT

v_gene: TRBV6-2/TRBV6-3
d_gene: TRBD1
abundance: NA
j_gene: TRBJ2-1
CDR3aa: CASSLEGQGMNEQFF
CDR3nt: TGTGCCAGCAGTCTCGAGGGACAGGGCATGAATGAGCAGTTCTTC

v_gene: TRBV10-3
d_gene: TRBD2
abundance: NA
j_gene: TRBJ2-7
CDR3aa: CAISASGSTPSYEQYF
CDR3nt: TGTGCCATCAGTGCTAGCGGGAGTACGCCTTCCTACGAGCAGTACTTC

v_gene: TRBV4-3
d_gene: NA
abundance: NA
j_gene: TRBJ1-6
CDR3aa: CASSQDSYNSPLHF
CDR3nt: TGCGCCAGCAGCCAAGACAGCTATAATTCACCCCTCCACTTT

v_gene: TRBV10-3
d_gene: NA
abundance: NA
j_gene: TRBJ1-4
CDR3aa: CAISESAGATNEKLFF
CDR3nt: TGTGCCATCAGTGAGTCTGCAGGCGCAACTAATGAAAAACTGTTTTTT

v_gene: TRBV24-1
d_gene: TRBD2
abundance: NA
j_gene: TRBJ2-3
CDR3aa: CATSASGTSGSTDTQYF
CDR3nt: TGTGCCACCAGTGCTTCCGGGACTAGCGGGTCCACAGATACGCAGTATTTT

v_gene: TRBV5-6
d_gene: NA
abundance: NA
j_gene: TRBJ2-7
CDR3aa: CASSLGGPYEQYF
CDR3nt: TGTGCCAGCAGCTTGGGGGGGCCCTACGAGCAGTACTTC

v_gene: TRBV28
d_gene: TRBD1
abundance: NA
j_gene: TRBJ2-7
CDR3aa: CASSSRQGTYYEQYF
CDR3nt: TGTGCCAGCAGCTCGAGACAGGGGACATACTACGAGCAGTACTTC

v_gene: TRBV6-1
d_gene: NA
abundance: NA
j_gene: TRBJ1-6
CDR3aa: CASSELQARTSPFYNSPLHF
CDR3nt: TGTGCCAGCAGTGAGTTACAGGCAAGAACATCTCCATTCTATAATTCACCCCTCCACTTT

v_gene: TRBV4-1
d_gene: TRBD2
abundance: NA
j_gene: TRBJ2-1
CDR3aa: CASSRGRGTSGTSSYNEQFF
CDR3nt: TGCGCCAGCAGCAGGGGAAGGGGGACTAGCGGGACGAGCTCCTACAATGAGCAGTTCTTC

v_gene: TRBV4-1
d_gene: TRBD1
abundance: medium-sized
j_gene: TRBJ1-5
CDR3aa: CASSQGPGQGLQPQHF
CDR3nt: TGCGCCAGCAGCCAAGGCCCGGGACAGGGGTTGCAGCCCCAGCATTTT

v_gene: TRBV5-1
d_gene: NA
abundance: once
j_gene: TRBJ2-7
CDR3aa: CASSLAGSAYEQYF
CDR3nt: TGCGCCAGCAGCTTGGCAGGGTCCGCCTACGAGCAGTACTTC

v_gene: TRBV28
d_gene: NA
abundance: NA
j_gene: TRBJ1-5
CDR3aa: CASDRTYSNQPQHF
CDR3nt: TGTGCCAGCGACAGGACCTATAGCAATCAGCCCCAGCATTTT

v_gene: TRBV6-2/TRBV6-3
d_gene: NA
abundance: NA
j_gene: TRBJ1-2
CDR3aa: CASSYLLMQPGYGYTF
CDR3nt: TGTGCCAGCAGTTACTTGCTTATGCAGCCGGGCTATGGCTACACCTTC

v_gene: TRBV28
d_gene: TRBD2
abundance: NA
j_gene: TRBJ2-7
CDR3aa: CASSLSHSGRVGEQYF
CDR3nt: TGTGCCAGCAGTTTATCCCATAGCGGGAGGGTAGGCGAGCAGTACTTC

v_gene: TRBV15
d_gene: TRBD2
abundance: NA
j_gene: TRBJ2-1
CDR3aa: CATSRDPAGRMQFF
CDR3nt: TGTGCCACCAGCAGAGATCCAGCGGGACGAATGCAGTTCTTC

v_gene: TRBV4-1
d_gene: TRBD2
abundance: NA
j_gene: TRBJ2-7
CDR3aa: CASSQDSGSGSYEQYF
CDR3nt: TGCGCCAGCAGCCAAGACTCGGGTAGCGGGAGCTACGAGCAGTACTTC

v_gene: TRBV27
d_gene: NA
abundance: NA
j_gene: TRBJ2-7
CDR3aa: CASSPRGPKSDEQYF
CDR3nt: TGTGCCAGCAGTCCCAGGGGCCCCAAGAGTGACGAGCAGTACTTC

v_gene: TRBV10-3
d_gene: NA
abundance: NA
j_gene: TRBJ2-1
CDR3aa: CAISESVALYNEQFF
CDR3nt: TGTGCCATCAGTGAGTCGGTAGCCCTCTACAATGAGCAGTTCTTC

v_gene: TRBV5-1
d_gene: TRBD1
abundance: NA
j_gene: TRBJ2-7
CDR3aa: CASSVRDRASYEQYF
CDR3nt: TGCGCCAGCAGCGTCCGGGACAGGGCCTCCTACGAGCAGTACTTC

v_gene: TRBV4-3
d_gene: TRBD2
abundance: NA
j_gene: TRBJ2-7
CDR3aa: CASSQELAGVSYEQYF
CDR3nt: TGCGCCAGCAGCCAAGAACTAGCGGGAGTGAGTTACGAGCAGTACTTC

v_gene: TRBV6-1
d_gene: NA
abundance: NA
j_gene: TRBJ2-7
CDR3aa: CASREDQGSSYEQYF
CDR3nt: TGTGCCAGCAGGGAAGACCAGGGGAGCTCCTACGAGCAGTACTTC

v_gene: TRBV11-2
d_gene: TRBD1
abundance: once
j_gene: TRBJ1-6
CDR3aa: CASSLVGTGEDPLHF
CDR3nt: TGTGCCAGCAGCTTAGTTGGGACAGGGGAGGATCCCCTCCACTTT

v_gene: TRBV7-8
d_gene: NA
abundance: NA
j_gene: TRBJ2-5
CDR3aa: CASSPASLAGETQYF
CDR3nt: TGTGCCAGCAGCCCCGCTAGTTTGGCGGGAGAGACCCAGTACTTC